This is a list of T cell receptor beta chains from one sample in a study of blood T cell repertoires in COVID-19. The assay was immunoSEQ multiplex PCR, and TCRdb's table has in-frame clones only and misses some. Of hundreds of thousands of clones in the sample, about 83% are singletons; the top ten hold around 7.2%. Sequenced material: peripheral blood. The source of these receptors is a woman in her fifties or sixties with acute or convalescent COVID-19. Each CDR3 is given with its conserved first and last residue. The D gene is left open where the match is weak. Not all rows give a size; the values are once, few, many and, for expanded clones, a class.

j_call v_call clone_size d_call cdr3_nt cdr3_aa
TRBJ2-1 TRBV28 once TRBD1 TGTGCCAGCTCGGAAAGGACAGGCTTTTACAATGAGCAGTTCTTC CASSERTGFYNEQFF
TRBJ1-1 TRBV7-2 . . TGTGCCAGCAGCTTAGGGGCCCTGAACACTGAAGCTTTCTTT CASSLGALNTEAFF
TRBJ1-5 TRBV29-1 . . TGCAGCGTTGGCTACGGGCTGGCGGGGCAGCCCCAGCATTTT CSVGYGLAGQPQHF
TRBJ1-6 TRBV19 once TRBD1 TGTGCCAGTAGGGAGACAGGGTCTGGTAATTCACCCCTCCACTTT CASRETGSGNSPLHF
TRBJ1-6 TRBV28 . TRBD1 TGTGCCAGCAGTCTCGGGACAGAACATTCACCCCTCCACTTT CASSLGTEHSPLHF
TRBJ1-2 TRBV10-3 . . TGTGCCATCAGTGAGTCCCCCGACAGTAACTATGGCTACACCTTC CAISESPDSNYGYTF
TRBJ1-1 TRBV4-2 . . TGTGCCAGCAGTCCAGGGGTTGAAGCTTTCTTT CASSPGVEAFF
TRBJ1-2 TRBV28 . . TGTGCCAGCAGTAGTAGAGTAGAAGGCTACACCTTC CASSSRVEGYTF
TRBJ2-3 TRBV18 once . TGTGCCAGCTCACCTAACCGGGACTCGACGGATACGCAGTATTTT CASSPNRDSTDTQYF
TRBJ2-1 TRBV19 . TRBD2 TGTGCCAGTAGTAGCCTAGCGGGGGTCTACCATGAGCAGTTCTTC CASSSLAGVYHEQFF
TRBJ1-2 TRBV9 . TRBD1 TGTGCCAGCAGCGTGGGGACAGGGGGGTATGGCTACACCTTC CASSVGTGGYGYTF
TRBJ2-7 TRBV28 . TRBD1 TGTGCCAGCACCCGTGGGACAGTTACCTACGAGCAGTACTTC CASTRGTVTYEQYF
TRBJ2-1 TRBV6-1 . . TGTGCCAGCAGTGAATTCCTAGACAATGAGCAGTTCTTC CASSEFLDNEQFF
TRBJ1-1 TRBV19 few TRBD1 TGTGCCAGTAGTATTAACAGGGGGACTGAAGCTTTCTTT CASSINRGTEAFF
TRBJ1-5 TRBV10-3 . TRBD1 TGTGCCATCAGTACAGGGGGGAATCAGCCCCAGCATTTT CAISTGGNQPQHF
TRBJ1-3 TRBV29-1 . TRBD1 TGCAGCACAGGGGGCGACAGGGCCGGAAACACCATATATTTT CSTGGDRAGNTIYF
TRBJ1-5 TRBV2 . . TGTGCCAGCAACCGGGAGGGTAATCAGCCCCAGCATTTT CASNREGNQPQHF
TRBJ1-1 TRBV2 . . TGTGCCAGCAGGAACGGACAGTTGAACACTGAAGCTTTCTTT CASRNGQLNTEAFF
TRBJ2-7 TRBV21-1 . . TGTGCCAGCAGCAAGGATTCAGGAAGACAGGACCCCTACGAGCAGTACTTC CASSKDSGRQDPYEQYF
TRBJ1-6 TRBV9 . . TGTGCCAGCAGCGTAGAGGGGTTTCGTGGTTCACCCCTCCACTTT CASSVEGFRGSPLHF
TRBJ1-5 TRBV2 . . TGTGCCAGCAGTGAAGCGAAATACAGGGTTTTGAATCAGCCCCAGCATTTT CASSEAKYRVLNQPQHF
TRBJ2-3 TRBV29-1 . . TGCAGCCACCGTGGGACTTCTAGCACAGATACGCAGTATTTT CSHRGTSSTDTQYF
TRBJ2-3 TRBV6-5 . TRBD2 TGTGCCAGCGCTCGGCTAGCGGTGGCAGATACGCAGTATTTT CASARLAVADTQYF
TRBJ2-1 TRBV2 . . TGTGCCAGCATGATTAGCGGCAGCTCCTACAATGAGCAGTTCTTC CASMISGSSYNEQFF
TRBJ1-4 TRBV5-1 . TRBD1 TGCGCCAGCAGCATAGGACAGGGCGCAACTAATGAAAAACTGTTTTTT CASSIGQGATNEKLFF
TRBJ2-3 TRBV30 . . TGTGCCTGGAGTGTTCTCGCAGATACGCAGTATTTT CAWSVLADTQYF
TRBJ1-1 TRBV30 few . TGTGCCTGGAGTCCAGGGTCAACCTCTGAAGCTTTCTTT CAWSPGSTSEAFF
TRBJ1-1 TRBV6-5 . TRBD1 TGTGCCAGCAGTTACAGGGGGCAGGGCCCTGAAGCTTTCTTT CASSYRGQGPEAFF
TRBJ2-2 TRBV19 . TRBD2 TGTGCCAGTAGTATACGGACGGGGGGGCCCACGAACACCGGGGAGCTGTTTTTT CASSIRTGGPTNTGELFF
TRBJ1-1 TRBV9 . . TGTGCCAGCAGCGGAGCACGAGACTGGAACACTGAAGCTTTCTTT CASSGARDWNTEAFF
TRBJ2-7 TRBV19 . TRBD1 TGTGCCAGTAGTACTCGGACAGGCAAACTTACCTACGAGCAGTACTTC CASSTRTGKLTYEQYF
TRBJ1-1 TRBV6-4 . TRBD1 TGTGCCAGCAGTGACGGTGACAGGGGGGCTTTCTTT CASSDGDRGAFF
TRBJ2-1 TRBV5-6 . . TGTGCCAGCAGCTTGGGCCAGCGGGTGTCCTTAAATGAGCAGTTCTTC CASSLGQRVSLNEQFF
TRBJ2-1 TRBV12-3/TRBV12-4 few TRBD2 TGTGCCAGCAGTTCGACTAGCGGGGGTGAGCAGTTCTTC CASSSTSGGEQFF
TRBJ1-1 TRBV4-1 . TRBD1 TGCGCCAGCAGCCACGGGGACAGGCTGAACACTGAAGCTTTCTTT CASSHGDRLNTEAFF
TRBJ2-7 TRBV14 . TRBD2 TGTGCCAGCAGTCAGCGGGGGTCCCACGAGCAGTACTTC CASSQRGSHEQYF
TRBJ1-5 TRBV2 . TRBD1 TGTGCCAGCAGTGGGGACAGGGGAAGCAATCAGCCCCAGCATTTT CASSGDRGSNQPQHF
TRBJ2-1 TRBV7-8 . . TGTGCCAGCAGCTTAGGCGGGACGGAACAGTTCTTC CASSLGGTEQFF
TRBJ1-1 TRBV2 . . TGTGCCAGCAGTGAGGGGAACAGGGACACTGAAGCTTTCTTT CASSEGNRDTEAFF
TRBJ1-1 TRBV4-2 . . TGTGCCAGCAGCCCACAACTCGGACAGCTGAACACTGAAGCTTTCTTT CASSPQLGQLNTEAFF
TRBJ1-1 TRBV7-8 . . TGTGCCAGCAGCTCATACGGAGGTACGACTGGGATTGAAGCTTTCTTT CASSSYGGTTGIEAFF
TRBJ1-4 TRBV19 . . TGTGCCAGTAGTCCCCCAGGAGGGGAAAAACTGTTTTTT CASSPPGGEKLFF
TRBJ1-1 TRBV15 . . TGTGCCACCAGCAGACCACAAGACACTGAAGCTTTCTTT CATSRPQDTEAFF
TRBJ2-7 TRBV19 . . TGTGCCAGTAGTAACACACAGGGTGGAAGTGCCGAGCAGTACTTC CASSNTQGGSAEQYF
TRBJ2-3 TRBV4-1 . TRBD2 TGCGCCAGCAGCCTGATAGCGGGAGCAGATACGCAGTATTTT CASSLIAGADTQYF
TRBJ1-2 TRBV28 . . TGTGCCAGCAGTTTAGCGAACTATGGCTACACCTTC CASSLANYGYTF
TRBJ1-4 TRBV28 . TRBD1 TGTGCCAGCGGGGGGACAGGGGATGAAAAACTGTTTTTT CASGGTGDEKLFF
TRBJ2-3 TRBV7-9 . . TGTGCCAGCAGCTCAGGTATTCCTAGCACAGATACGCAGTATTTT CASSSGIPSTDTQYF
TRBJ2-3 TRBV4-1 . TRBD1 TGCGCCAGCAGCCGAAAGCCAGGGACAGGATCTAGCACAGATACGCAGTATTTT CASSRKPGTGSSTDTQYF
TRBJ2-1 TRBV7-2 . . TGTGCCAGCAGCTTAGATTCGAATGAGCAGTTCTTC CASSLDSNEQFF
TRBJ2-7 TRBV5-5 . TRBD1 TGTGCCAGCAGCCAGGACAGGGGGCGCGAGCAGTACTTC CASSQDRGREQYF
TRBJ1-4 TRBV19 . . TGTGCCAGTACCCCAAGAAGGGCGGAGGATGAAAAACTGTTTTTT CASTPRRAEDEKLFF
TRBJ2-2 TRBV3-1/TRBV3-2 . TRBD2 TGTGCCAGCAGCCGCGGGACTAGCGGCGGGGAGCTGTTTTTT CASSRGTSGGELFF
TRBJ2-5 TRBV13 . TRBD2 TGTGCCAGCAGCTCCAAGCGGGAGGCCCAAGAGACCCAGTACTTC CASSSKREAQETQYF
TRBJ2-5 TRBV6-6 . . TGTGCCAGCATGAGAGACAGAAAAGAGACCCAGTACTTC CASMRDRKETQYF
TRBJ1-1 TRBV28 once . TGTGCCAGCAGCCACCCCGGTAGGGGGTATGCTTTCTTT CASSHPGRGYAFF
TRBJ2-7 TRBV6-2/TRBV6-3 . TRBD2 TGTGCCAGCAGCGACGGGTTAGCGGGGGTCTCCTACGAGCAGTACTTC CASSDGLAGVSYEQYF
TRBJ2-1 TRBV7-8 . TRBD2 TGTGCCAGCAGTGATAAGCGGGAGGTATACAATGAGCAGTTCTTC CASSDKREVYNEQFF
TRBJ1-2 TRBV19 . . TGTGCCAGTAGTACCCCGCTTTCGTTAACGGACTATGGCTACACCTTC CASSTPLSLTDYGYTF
TRBJ1-1 TRBV2 . . TGTGCCAGCGTGGGAGGGTGGGGGATGAACACTGAAGCTTTCTTT CASVGGWGMNTEAFF